Shown below are 6 T cell receptor beta chains from a single sample sequenced in a study of T cell responses to AZD1222 COVID-19 vaccine. Method: immunoSEQ multiplex PCR; TCRdb's copy keeps in-frame clones and lacks some. Of about 130,000 clones in the sample, roughly 92% were seen once. The sequencing used peripheral blood, collected 28 days after the second AZD1222 dose. These TCRs come from an adult who received the AZD1222 COVID-19 vaccine.

This sequence joins TRBV19 and TRBJ1-2; a weak D match, TRBD1 (6 bases). V was cut by 6 bases and J by 3 bases, with 8 bases left in between. Germline V gene sequence: CDR1 LNHDA, CDR2 SQIVND (reference sequence). The CDR3 runs 12 residues. The CDR3, as DNA: TGTGCCAGTAGACAGGGCGACTATGGCTACACCTTC. Translated, it gives CASRQGDYGYTF.

The rearrangement links TRBV30 to TRBJ2-5; D is unresolved. Trimming shortened V by 0 bases and J by 0 bases, and 5 bases separated the two germline ends. The germline CDR1 and CDR2 sequences are GTSNPN and SVGIG (reference sequence). CDR3 size: 13 residues. The CDR3 here is CAWSVDYQETQYF. DNA of the CDR3: TGTGCCTGGAGTGTAGACTACCAAGAGACCCAGTACTTC. Based on the CDR3 plus reference TRBV30 and TRBJ2-5, the full variable domain is SQTIHQWPATLVQPVGSPLSLECTVEGTSNPNLYWYRQAAGRGLQLLFYSVGIGQISSEVPQNLSASRPQDRQFILSSKKLLLSDSGFYLCAWSVDYQETQYFGPGTRLLVL.

V gene TRBV7-8 combines with J gene TRBJ1-6; 7 nucleotides line up with TRBD1. V dropped 6 bases and J dropped 5; count of bases not matched to a gene: 7. There are 15 residues in the CDR3. Germline V lookup: CDR1 SGHVS, CDR2 FQNEAQ. CDR3 sequence: CASSSSGTDNSPLHF. CDR3 bases: TGTGCCAGCAGTTCCTCGGGGACAGATAATTCACCCCTCCACTTT.

The rearrangement links TRBV7-3 to TRBJ1-3; TRBD1 is a possible D gene (5 bases). With 5 bases removed from V and 0 bases from J, the gap between germline ends came to 14 bases. Germline values: CDR1 SGHTA, CDR2 FQGTGA. The CDR3 covers 16 residues. The CDR3 loop is CASSLGPPGSGNTIYF. CDR3 in DNA: TGTGCCAGCAGCCTGGGACCGCCGGGCTCTGGAAACACCATATATTTT.

This chain joins TRBV30 and TRBJ2-7, with D uncertain. The CDR3 totals 16 residues. Germline lookup yields CDR1 GTSNPN and CDR2 SVGIG (reference sequence). Trimming cost V 4 bases and J 2 bases, with 21 bases left between them. CDR3 loop: CAWTRNGVFPPYEQYF. CDR3 DNA sequence: TGTGCCTGGACCCGAAATGGAGTGTTCCCCCCCTACGAGCAGTACTTC. The full variable domain, in which reference TRBV30 and TRBJ2-7 provide the parts outside the CDR3, is SQTIHQWPATLVQPVGSPLSLECTVEGTSNPNLYWYRQAAGRGLQLLFYSVGIGQISSEVPQNLSASRPQDRQFILSSKKLLLSDSGFYLCAWTRNGVFPPYEQYFGPGTRLTVT.

This chain links TRBV30 with TRBJ2-7; possible D gene TRBD1, 6 bases. The V and J ends lost 0 bases and 3 bases respectively, with 9 bases between them. This CDR3 is built from 13 residues. The germline V gene has CDR1 GTSNPN and CDR2 SVGIG (reference sequence). CDR3 sequence (DNA): TGTGCCTGGAGTGTACAGGGAAACTACGAGCAGTACTTC. Translating gives CAWSVQGNYEQYF.